The text below deals with one T cell receptor (beta chain). Its specificity is unknown. There are 13 residues in the CDR3. Germline CDR1 SEHNR, CDR2 FQNEAQ (reference sequence). Losses at the gene ends were 7 bases for V and 4 bases for J; bases not matched to a gene: 6. These data come from a study of T-cell memory formation after mild COVID-19. Regarding the study as a whole: Later expanders leaned toward CD4+, whereas clones contracting from day 15 to 85 were balanced CD4/CD8.

TCRdb re-called the 5' RACE reads with MiXCR, one entry per CDR3 protein. The sample consists of around 310,000 distinct CDR3 sequences, 15% to 20% of them appearing once. The TCR sequence derives from a young man who had mild COVID-19 (a few samples of this study predate the infection). Cell type and time point are not known. The V and J genes are TRBV7-9 and TRBJ2-5, with 7 bases matching TRBD1. The sample taken for sequencing was PBMCs or a T cell subset sorted from them (not recorded which). The CDR3 spells CASTQGTVETQYF. DNA of the CDR3: TGTGCCAGCACCCAGGGGACAGTAGAGACCCAGTACTTC.